The TCR beta chain under discussion was sequenced for a study of T-cell memory formation after mild COVID-19. General study points: Clones that got smaller from day 15 to 85 had even CD4/CD8, while clones growing later tipped toward CD4+.

Of note for this clonotype: Its antigen is unknown.

MiXCR, applied by TCRdb to the 5' RACE reads, yields one record per CDR3 protein. Seen here are 58,000 or so distinct CDR3 sequences, about 27% observed once, and the top ten hold about 42%. V was clipped by 0 bases and J by 3 bases, with 7 bases between them. CDR1 is SGDLS and CDR2 is YYNGEE in the germline V gene. The CDR3 totals 13 residues. The clonotype comes from a man between 18 and 29 years old who had mild COVID-19 (a few samples of this study predate the infection). Cell type and time point are not known. J is TRBJ2-7 and V is TRBV9; D not certain. Sequencing input: PBMCs or a T cell subset sorted from them (not recorded which). CDR3 DNA: TGTGCCAGCAGCGTAGCAGTCGGCTACGAGCAGTACTTC. Its translation: CASSVAVGYEQYF.